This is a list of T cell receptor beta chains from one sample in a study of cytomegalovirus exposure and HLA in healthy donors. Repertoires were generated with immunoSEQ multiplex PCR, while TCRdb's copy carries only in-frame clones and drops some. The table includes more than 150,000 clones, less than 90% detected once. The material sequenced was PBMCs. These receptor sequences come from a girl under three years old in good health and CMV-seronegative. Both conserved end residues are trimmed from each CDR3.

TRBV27,ASSLGDRGNEKLF
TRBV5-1,ASSLGAGITPYEQY
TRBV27,ASTSIAGRSSYEQY
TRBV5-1,ASSLAREDGYT
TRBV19,ASSSFDWDRGRRVLDSPLH
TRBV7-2,ASSVTSRANTGELF
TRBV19,ASSIDRGLPSSYNEQF
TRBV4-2,ASSPGTGGMNTEAF
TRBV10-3,AIRLTGGSYNEQF
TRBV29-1,SVTGTGTIGYGYT
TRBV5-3,ARSLQGPGYEQY
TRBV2,ASRVGGTYEQY
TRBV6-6,ASRDRGGVDGNTIY
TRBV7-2,ASTRTYGGSGANVLT
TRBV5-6,ASSSKRVRNTGELF
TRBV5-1,ASSLGGPKYNEQF
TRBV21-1,ASSKLNRAIQETQY